Included here is one TCR beta chain sequence, with context. This entry is derived from a study of blood T cell repertoires in COVID-19. Using immunoSEQ multiplex PCR, the repertoire was profiled, and TCRdb retains in-frame clones only, with some absent. The table lists over 150,000 clones, about 90% of them singletons, with about 0.57% in the top ten. Germline CDR1 and CDR2: SGDLS and YYNGEE. J gave up 8 bases and V 0 bases, and 3 bases lay outside the gene matches. This CDR3 is 14 amino acids long. The sequenced sample consisted of peripheral blood. V usage is TRBV9 and J usage is TRBJ1-2; 11 nucleotides match TRBD1. The origin of this receptor is a man aged 50 to 60 with acute or convalescent COVID-19. CDR3 amino acids: CASSVGTGGLGYTF. The CDR3, as DNA: TGTGCCAGCAGCGTAGGGACAGGGGGCTTGGGCTACACCTTC.